A single sample gave rise to the 25 T cell receptor beta chains below, sequenced in a study of CD8+CD57+ T cells in acquired aplastic anemia. Template material for TCR beta VDJ and CDR3 profiling consisted of genomic DNA. TCRdb reanalysed the reads using MiXCR and keeps one entry per CDR3 protein. The sample holds approximately 180,000 distinct CDR3 sequences, 40% to 50% seen once. It was patients with CD8+CD57+ cell expansion by flow cytometry who were chosen for sequencing. Material: sorted CD4+, CD8+, or CD8+CD57+ T cells (not recorded which) from PBMCs. Every receptor here comes from a human donor with aplastic anemia.

There are many counts of this clonotype. The V and J genes are TRBV6-1 and TRBJ1-4; no definite D call. The CDR3 covers 15 residues. Trimming removed 6 bases at V and 5 bases at J, with 16 bases between. Germline CDR1 MNHNS, CDR2 SASEGT. The CDR3: CASSRPIGPNEKLFF. The CDR3 region has the DNA TGTGCCAGCAGCCGGCCGATTGGTCCGAATGAAAAACTGTTTTTT.

Comments on this clonotype: This may arise from a read error, as a much more abundant clone is one base away. V gene TRBV6-1 combines with J gene TRBJ2-7; D is perhaps TRBD1 or TRBD2 (6 bases each). This CDR3 is built from 15 residues. Germline CDR1 reads MNHNS; CDR2 reads SASEGT. V dropped 8 bases and J dropped 9 bases, with 26 bases sitting between them. This chain's CDR3 is CASPENSREKGGQYF. CDR3 sequence (DNA): TGTGCCAGCCCGGAGAACAGTCGCGAAAAGGGGGGGCAGTACTTC.

The genes are TRBV29-1 and TRBJ2-7; the D gene could be TRBD1 or TRBD2 (5 bases each). The germline V gene encodes CDR1 SQVTM and CDR2 ANQGSEA. The CDR3 loop spans 13 amino acids. Between the trimmed V and J ends, which lost 6 bases and 0 bases, there was a span of 12 bases. Here the CDR3 DNA reads TGCAGCGTCCGGGACGTAGACTCCTACGAGCAGTACTTC. Its protein is CSVRDVDSYEQYF.

This clonotype was seen many times. The V and J genes are TRBV20-1 and TRBJ1-1, with 7 bases matching TRBD1. Germline values: CDR1 DFQATT, CDR2 SNEGSKA (reference sequence). The CDR3 covers 12 residues. V shed 2 bases, J shed 4 bases, and the junction held 1 base outside the gene matches. CDR3 region: CSARQGGTEAFF. DNA for the CDR3: TGCAGTGCTAGACAGGGGGGCACTGAAGCTTTCTTT.

The chain uses TRBV7-2 and TRBJ2-5; 8 bases map to TRBD2. V was clipped by 5 bases and J by 5 bases; unmatched bases: 7. The CDR3 has 14 amino acids. In germline, CDR1 is SGHTA, CDR2 FQGNSA. The CDR3 DNA reads TGTGCCAGCAGCCCGTCCCCGGGGGGGGAGACCCAGTACTTC. Its protein is CASSPSPGGETQYF.

The rearrangement joins TRBV3-1 to TRBJ1-5, with D unclear. Between the trimmed V and J ends, which lost 0 bases and 1 base, there was a span of 10 bases. The CDR3 length is 16 residues. Germline V gene lookup returns CDR1 LGHDT and CDR2 YNNKEL (reference sequence). The DNA for the CDR3 is TGTGCCAGCAGCCAAGATTTGGCGGGCAGCAATCAGCCCCAGCATTTT. Translation: CASSQDLAGSNQPQHF.

Ten or more counts support this clonotype. This rearrangement joins TRBV5-1 to TRBJ2-3; possible D gene TRBD2, 5 bases. Trimming removed 3 bases at V and 6 bases at J, with 14 bases between. Germline assignment: CDR1 SGHRS and CDR2 YFSETQ. This CDR3 is built from 14 residues. Written as DNA, the CDR3 is TGCGCCAGCAGCTGGAACTCCGAGGGTGATACGCAGTATTTT. Its protein product is CASSWNSEGDTQYF.

Many counts were recorded for this clonotype. The chain recombines TRBV7-9 with TRBJ1-1; no firm D call. Trimming cost V 7 bases and J 4 bases, with 13 bases left between them. The CDR3 is 13 amino acids. The V gene's germline CDR1 is SEHNR and CDR2 FQNEAQ (reference sequence). CDR3 coding DNA: TGTGCCAGCATGATTAGGGAGGGCACTGAAGCTTTCTTT. Amino acids: CASMIREGTEAFF.

This clonotype turned up a few times. V and J are TRBV24-1 and TRBJ2-1; possibly TRBD2 for D (6 bases). The V end lost 0 bases, the J end lost 0 bases, and 8 bases lay between the germline ends. The CDR3 runs to 16 residues. In germline, CDR1 is KGHDR, CDR2 SFDVKD. CDR3 loop: CATSDLVGSSYNEQFF. The CDR3 DNA sequence: TGTGCCACCAGTGATTTGGTCGGGAGCTCCTACAATGAGCAGTTCTTC.

The J gene is TRBJ2-2, the V gene TRBV29-1; possibly TRBD1 for D (5 bases). The CDR3 is 15 residues long. V lost 6 bases, J lost 0 bases, and 14 bases lay in between. CDR1 SQVTM and CDR2 ANQGSEA come from the germline V gene. The CDR3 spells CSVTRAAANTGELFF. CDR3 DNA: TGCAGCGTAACCAGGGCAGCCGCGAACACCGGGGAGCTGTTTTTT.

The chain joins TRBV19 to TRBJ2-1, with TRBD1 matching over 9 bases. There are 16 residues in the CDR3. The junction had 10 bases not matched to a gene; V was cut back by 5 bases and J by 5 bases. The germline gives CDR1 LNHDA, CDR2 SQIVND (reference sequence). This CDR3 reads CASSPLRQGGDNEQFF. The CDR3 region has the DNA TGTGCCAGTAGTCCACTCCGACAGGGGGGAGACAATGAGCAGTTCTTC.

The rearrangement uses TRBV2 and TRBJ1-5; D perhaps matches TRBD1 (6 bases). The V end lost 5 bases, the J end lost 0 bases, and 8 bases lay between the germline ends. Germline CDR1 reads SNHLY; CDR2 reads FYNNEI. The CDR3 totals 14 residues. For the CDR3, the DNA is TGTGCCAGCAGTTCGGGACATAGCAATCAGCCCCAGCATTTT. It is translated as CASSSGHSNQPQHF.

This chain joins TRBV24-1 and TRBJ1-1, with 9 bases fitting TRBD1. V was pared by 3 bases and J by 14 bases, with 3 bases of the junction left unmatched. CDR1 and CDR2 (germline): KGHDR, SFDVKD. The CDR3 loop spans 11 amino acids. This CDR3 reads CATSDGTGLFF. In nucleotides, the CDR3 is TGTGCCACCAGTGATGGGACAGGGCTCTTCTTT.

A note on this clonotype: This may be a read error, as it is one base from a much larger clone. The CDR3 does not close with the conserved phenylalanine or tryptophan, likely indicating a read error. The chain has TRBV4-3 and TRBJ2-5; D ambiguous. V lost 1 base and J lost 5, with 8 bases in between. CDR3 length equals 13 residues. Germline V lookup: CDR1 LGHNA, CDR2 YSLEER. The CDR3 reads CASSQGIGETQYL. Here the CDR3 DNA reads TGCGCCAGCAGCCAAGGGATAGGGGAGACCCAGTACCTC.

This clonotype came up many times. The chain has TRBV10-3 and TRBJ2-7; 12 bases align to TRBD1. The J segment lost 5 bases and the V segment lost 4 bases, leaving 9 bases of the junction unmatched. Germline assignment: CDR1 ENHRY and CDR2 SYGVKD. This CDR3 has 16 amino acids. Here the CDR3 reads CAISGASGTGGNEQYF. The CDR3 nucleotides read TGTGCCATCAGTGGAGCCTCCGGGACAGGGGGCAACGAGCAGTACTTC.

This clonotype was seen only a few times. Since no conserved phenylalanine or tryptophan closes the CDR3, a read error is the likely cause. DNA of the CDR3: TGTGCCATCAGTGACCCAGTCGGACTAGCGGGGGCCTCGGGCAAAGAGACCCAGTACTCC. It encodes CAISDPVGLAGASGKETQYS. The chain is built from TRBV10-3 and TRBJ2-5; 13 bases align to TRBD2. V shed 3 bases, J shed 3 bases, and the junction held 16 bases outside the gene matches. CDR3 length: 20 residues. Germline CDR1 reads ENHRY; CDR2 reads SYGVKD.

The chain couples TRBV5-1 to TRBJ1-1, with TRBD1 as a possible D gene (5 bases). This CDR3 is 15 amino acids long. Trimming removed 2 bases at V and 5 bases at J, with 16 bases between. Germline-derived CDR1 and CDR2 are SGHRS and YFSETQ. CDR3 sequence: CASSLTGKEGTEAFF. CDR3 in DNA: TGCGCCAGCAGCTTAACAGGAAAGGAGGGTACTGAAGCTTTCTTT.

This chain joins TRBV24-1 and TRBJ1-2; D gene unclear. CDR1 is KGHDR, CDR2 SFDVKD, per germline. The CDR3 runs 13 residues. Between the trimmed V and J ends, which lost 6 bases and 4 bases, there was a span of 11 bases. CDR3 loop: CATSPGEGYGYTF. The CDR3 region has the DNA TGTGCCACCAGTCCGGGTGAGGGCTATGGCTACACCTTC.

To note about this clonotype: A read error may be the cause here, since a much bigger clone is one base away. This chain's CDR3 is CASTRGGGPWFTEASF. CDR3 DNA sequence: TGTGCCAGCACGAGAGGAGGAGGCCCGTGGTTTACTGAAGCTTCCTTT. The chain carries TRBV12-3 or TRBV12-4 and TRBJ1-1; D is unclear. The length of the CDR3 is 16 residues.

This clonotype has ten or more counts. This chain links TRBV5-8 with TRBJ2-7; the D call may be TRBD1 or TRBD2 (5 bases each). Trimming cost V 3 bases and J 6 bases, with 10 bases left between them. Germline V lookup: CDR1 SGHTS, CDR2 YDEGEE. CDR3 length equals 12 residues. CDR3: CASSWGIGEQYF. As DNA, the CDR3 is TGTGCCAGCAGCTGGGGGATCGGCGAGCAGTACTTC.

This clonotype was observed at least ten times. J is TRBJ2-5 and V is TRBV2, with D possibly TRBD2 on 5 matching bases. The germline V gene encodes CDR1 SNHLY and CDR2 FYNNEI. This CDR3 is 12 amino acids long. The V and J ends lost 8 bases and 1 base respectively, with 8 bases between them. CDR3 residues: CASGLTQETQYF. As DNA, the CDR3 is TGTGCCAGCGGACTGACCCAAGAGACCCAGTACTTC.

The V call is TRBV10-2, the J call TRBJ1-1; maybe TRBD1 (5 bases). V was trimmed by 6 bases and J by 5 bases, leaving 13 bases between them. Per germline, CDR1 WSHSY and CDR2 SAAADI. The CDR3 sequence is 13 residues long. The CDR3 sequence is CASSPARGTEAFF. The CDR3 DNA reads TGCGCCAGCAGCCCAGCCCGGGGGACTGAAGCTTTCTTT.

This clonotype was picked up many times. The genes are TRBV7-6 and TRBJ2-2, with 9 bases lining up with TRBD2. Germline V gene lookup returns CDR1 SGHVS and CDR2 FNYEAQ. This CDR3 region has 16 residues. The V and J ends lost 6 bases and 6 bases, in that order; junction bases with no gene match: 11. The CDR3 here is CASRPSRASGAGELFF. CDR3 nucleotide sequence: TGTGCCAGCAGGCCAAGCCGGGCTAGCGGGGCCGGGGAGCTGTTTTTT.

This clonotype was counted only a few times. The rearrangement links TRBV2 to TRBJ2-5; 10 bases are a match to TRBD1. Germline lookup yields CDR1 SNHLY and CDR2 FYNNEI. The CDR3 loop spans 15 amino acids. V shed 6 bases, J shed 5 bases, and the junction held 9 bases outside the gene matches. The CDR3 coding sequence is TGTGCCAGCAGAGTTAGACAGGGGGCTAGGGAGACCCAGTACTTC. Translation: CASRVRQGARETQYF.

The V call is TRBV7-9, the J call TRBJ1-1; D uncertain. Deletions cut 7 bases from V and 1 base from J, with 13 bases between. The CDR3 has 14 residues. The V gene's germline CDR1 is SEHNR and CDR2 FQNEAQ (reference sequence). The CDR3 bases are TGTGCCAGCACCCAGTCGCCAAGGAACACTGAAGCTTTCTTT. Protein product: CASTQSPRNTEAFF.